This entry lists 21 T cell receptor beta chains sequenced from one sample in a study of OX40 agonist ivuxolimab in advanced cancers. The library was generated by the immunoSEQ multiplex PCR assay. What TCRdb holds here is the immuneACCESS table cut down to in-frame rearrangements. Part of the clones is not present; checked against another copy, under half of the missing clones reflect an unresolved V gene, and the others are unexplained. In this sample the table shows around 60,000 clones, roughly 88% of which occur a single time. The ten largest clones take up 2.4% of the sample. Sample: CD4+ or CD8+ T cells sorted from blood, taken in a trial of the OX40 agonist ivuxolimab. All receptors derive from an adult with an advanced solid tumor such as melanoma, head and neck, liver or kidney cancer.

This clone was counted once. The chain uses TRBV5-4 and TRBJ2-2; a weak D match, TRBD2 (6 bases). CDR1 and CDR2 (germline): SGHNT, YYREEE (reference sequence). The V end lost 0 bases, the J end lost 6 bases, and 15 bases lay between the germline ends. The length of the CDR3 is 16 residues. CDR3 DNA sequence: TGTGCCAGCAGCTTGGCCCGCGCGGGGACCTCCGGGGAGCTGTTTTTT. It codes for CASSLARAGTSGELFF.

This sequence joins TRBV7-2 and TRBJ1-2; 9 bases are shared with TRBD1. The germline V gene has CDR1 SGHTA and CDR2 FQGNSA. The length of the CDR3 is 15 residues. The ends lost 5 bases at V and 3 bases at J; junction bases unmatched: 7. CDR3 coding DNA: TGTGCCAGCAGCCGGGGACAGGGCCAATACTATGGCTACACCTTC. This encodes CASSRGQGQYYGYTF.

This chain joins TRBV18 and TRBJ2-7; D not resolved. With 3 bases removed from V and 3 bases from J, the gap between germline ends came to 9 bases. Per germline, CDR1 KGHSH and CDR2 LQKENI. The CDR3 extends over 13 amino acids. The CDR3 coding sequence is TGTGCCAGCTCACCCCGGTCCAGCTACGAGCAGTACTTC. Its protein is CASSPRSSYEQYF.

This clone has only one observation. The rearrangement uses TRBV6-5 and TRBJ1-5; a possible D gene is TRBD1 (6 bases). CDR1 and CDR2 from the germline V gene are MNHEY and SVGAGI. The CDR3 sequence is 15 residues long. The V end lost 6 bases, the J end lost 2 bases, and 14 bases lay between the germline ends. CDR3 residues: CASRNQGIGNQPQHF. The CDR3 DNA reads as TGTGCCAGCAGGAATCAGGGGATTGGCAATCAGCCCCAGCATTTT.

The CDR3 region is CASSGMTGGGEKLFF. CDR3 nucleotide sequence: TGTGCCAGCAGCGGAATGACAGGGGGCGGTGAAAAACTGTTTTTT. The gene calls are TRBV5-4 and TRBJ1-4; 10 nucleotides line up with TRBD1. The CDR3 covers 15 residues. J lost 7 bases, V lost 4 bases, and 7 bases had no gene match. Germline-derived CDR1 and CDR2 are SGHNT and YYREEE (reference sequence). Supplemented by reference TRBV5-4 and TRBJ1-4, the full variable domain reads ETGVTQSPTHLIKTRGQQVTLRCSSQSGHNTVSWYQQALGQGPQFIFQYYREEENGRGNFPPRFSGLQFPNYSSELNVNALELDDSALYLCASSGMTGGGEKLFFGSGTQLSVL.

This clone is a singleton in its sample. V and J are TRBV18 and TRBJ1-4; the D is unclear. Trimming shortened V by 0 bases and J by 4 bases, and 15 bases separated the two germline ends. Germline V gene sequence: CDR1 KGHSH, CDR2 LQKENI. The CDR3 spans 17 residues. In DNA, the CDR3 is TGTGCCAGCTCACCACCGGGAGGCGACTTACGTAATGAAAAACTGTTTTTT. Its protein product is CASSPPGGDLRNEKLFF.

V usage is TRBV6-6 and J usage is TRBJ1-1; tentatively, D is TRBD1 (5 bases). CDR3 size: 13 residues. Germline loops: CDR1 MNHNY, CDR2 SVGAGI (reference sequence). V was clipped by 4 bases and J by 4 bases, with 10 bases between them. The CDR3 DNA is TGTGCCAGCAGTTCGACAGTAGCCACTGAAGCTTTCTTT. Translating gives CASSSTVATEAFF.

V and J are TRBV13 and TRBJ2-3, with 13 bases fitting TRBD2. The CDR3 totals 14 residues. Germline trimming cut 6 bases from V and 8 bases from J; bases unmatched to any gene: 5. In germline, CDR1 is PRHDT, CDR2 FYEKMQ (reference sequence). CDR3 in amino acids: CASRLRTSGGTQYF. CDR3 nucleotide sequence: TGTGCCAGCAGACTTCGGACTAGCGGGGGTACGCAGTATTTT.

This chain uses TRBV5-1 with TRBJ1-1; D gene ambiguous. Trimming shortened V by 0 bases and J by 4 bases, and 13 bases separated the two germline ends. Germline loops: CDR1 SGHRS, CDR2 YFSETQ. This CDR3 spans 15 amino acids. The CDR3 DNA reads TGCGCCAGCAGCTTGGATGGAGGGCGGGCCACTGAAGCTTTCTTT. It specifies CASSLDGGRATEAFF.

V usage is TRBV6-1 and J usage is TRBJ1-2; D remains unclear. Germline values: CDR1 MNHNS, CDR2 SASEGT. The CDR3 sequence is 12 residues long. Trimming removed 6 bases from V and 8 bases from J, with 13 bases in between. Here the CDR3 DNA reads TGTGCCAGCAGAGACTTGATAGGGGGCTACACCTTC. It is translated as CASRDLIGGYTF.

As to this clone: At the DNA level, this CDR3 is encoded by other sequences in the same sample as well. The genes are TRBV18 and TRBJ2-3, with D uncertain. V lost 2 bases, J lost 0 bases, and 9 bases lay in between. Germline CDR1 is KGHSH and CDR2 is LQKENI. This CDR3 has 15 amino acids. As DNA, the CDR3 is TGTGCCAGCTCACCAACGGTCCTCAGCACAGATACGCAGTATTTT. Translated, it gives CASSPTVLSTDTQYF. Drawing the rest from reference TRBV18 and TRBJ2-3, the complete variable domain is NAGVMQNPRHLVRRRGQEARLRCSPMKGHSHVYWYRQLPEEGLKFMVYLQKENIIDESGMPKERFSAEFPKEGPSILRIQQVVRGDSAAYFCASSPTVLSTDTQYFGPGTRLTVL.

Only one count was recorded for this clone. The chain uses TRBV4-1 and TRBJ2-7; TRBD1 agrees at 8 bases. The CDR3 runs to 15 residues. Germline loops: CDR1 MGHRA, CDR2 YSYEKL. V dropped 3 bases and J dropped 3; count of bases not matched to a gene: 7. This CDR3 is CASSQDRAQYYEQYF. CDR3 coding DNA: TGCGCCAGCAGCCAGGACAGGGCGCAATACTACGAGCAGTACTTC.

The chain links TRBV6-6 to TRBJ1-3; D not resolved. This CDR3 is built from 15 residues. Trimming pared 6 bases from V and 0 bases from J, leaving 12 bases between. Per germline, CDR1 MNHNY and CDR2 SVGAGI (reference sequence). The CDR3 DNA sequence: TGTGCCAGCAGCGTAGGGCGTCGCTCTGGAAACACCATATATTTT. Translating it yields CASSVGRRSGNTIYF.

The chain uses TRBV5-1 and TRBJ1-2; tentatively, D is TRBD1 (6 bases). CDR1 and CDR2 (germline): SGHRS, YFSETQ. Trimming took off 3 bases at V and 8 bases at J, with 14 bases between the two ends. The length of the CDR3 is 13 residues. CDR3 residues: CASSSTGLWGYTF. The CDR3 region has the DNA TGCGCCAGCAGCTCGACAGGCCTCTGGGGCTACACCTTC. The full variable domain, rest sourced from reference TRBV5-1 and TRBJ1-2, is KAGVTQTPRYLIKTRGQQVTLSCSPISGHRSVSWYQQTPGQGLQFLFEYFSETQRNKGNFPGRFSGRQFSNSRSEMNVSTLELGDSALYLCASSSTGLWGYTFGSGTRLTVV.

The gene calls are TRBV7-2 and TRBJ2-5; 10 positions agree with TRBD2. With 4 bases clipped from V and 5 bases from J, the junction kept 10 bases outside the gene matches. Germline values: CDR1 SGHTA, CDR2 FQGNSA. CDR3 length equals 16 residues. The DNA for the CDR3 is TGTGCCAGCAGCTCCCTGAGCGGGGGGGTTTTTGAGACCCAGTACTTC. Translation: CASSSLSGGVFETQYF. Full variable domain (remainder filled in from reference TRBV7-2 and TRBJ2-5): GAGVSQSPSNKVTEKGKDVELRCDPISGHTALYWYRQSLGQGLEFLIYFQGNSAPDKSGLPSDRFSAERTGGSVSTLTIQRTQQEDSAVYLCASSSLSGGVFETQYFGPGTRLLVL.

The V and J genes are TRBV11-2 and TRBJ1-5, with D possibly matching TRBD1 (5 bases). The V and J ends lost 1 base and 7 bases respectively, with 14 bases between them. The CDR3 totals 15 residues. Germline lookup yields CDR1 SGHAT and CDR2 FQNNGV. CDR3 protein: CASSLGGPGKQPQHF. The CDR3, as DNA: TGTGCCAGCAGCTTAGGAGGTCCAGGGAAGCAGCCCCAGCATTTT. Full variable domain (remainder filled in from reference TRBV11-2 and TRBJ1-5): EAGVAQSPRYKIIEKRQSVAFWCNPISGHATLYWYQQILGQGPKLLIQFQNNGVVDDSQLPKDRFSAERLKGVDSTLKIQPAKLEDSAVYLCASSLGGPGKQPQHFGDGTRLSIL.

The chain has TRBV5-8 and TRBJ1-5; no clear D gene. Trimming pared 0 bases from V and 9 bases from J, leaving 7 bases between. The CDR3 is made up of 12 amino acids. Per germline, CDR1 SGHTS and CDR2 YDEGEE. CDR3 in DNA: TGTGCCAGCAGCTTGGTAATTCCGCCCCAGCATTTT. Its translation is CASSLVIPPQHF.

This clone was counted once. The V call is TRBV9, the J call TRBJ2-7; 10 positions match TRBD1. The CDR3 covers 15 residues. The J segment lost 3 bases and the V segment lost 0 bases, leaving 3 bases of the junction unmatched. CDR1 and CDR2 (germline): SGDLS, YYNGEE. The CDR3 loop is CASSVAGTGDYEQYF. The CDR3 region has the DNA TGTGCCAGCAGCGTAGCCGGGACAGGGGACTACGAGCAGTACTTC. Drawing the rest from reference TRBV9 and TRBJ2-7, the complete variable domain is DSGVTQTPKHLITATGQRVTLRCSPRSGDLSVYWYQQSLDQGLQFLIQYYNGEERAKGNILERFSAQQFPDLHSELNLSSLELGDSALYFCASSVAGTGDYEQYFGPGTRLTVT.

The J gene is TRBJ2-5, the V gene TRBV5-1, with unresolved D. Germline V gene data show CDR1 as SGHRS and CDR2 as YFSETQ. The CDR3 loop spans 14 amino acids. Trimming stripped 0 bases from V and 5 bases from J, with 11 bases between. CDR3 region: CASSLGLTGETQYF. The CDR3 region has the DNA TGCGCCAGCAGCTTGGGCCTTACTGGGGAGACCCAGTACTTC.

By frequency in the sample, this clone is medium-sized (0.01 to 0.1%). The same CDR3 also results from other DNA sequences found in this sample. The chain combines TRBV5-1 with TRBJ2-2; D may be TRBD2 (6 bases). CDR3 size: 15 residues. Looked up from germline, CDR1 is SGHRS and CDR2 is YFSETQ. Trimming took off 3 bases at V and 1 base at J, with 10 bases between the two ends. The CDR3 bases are TGCGCCAGCAGCTCGGGGACTGTGAACACCGGGGAGCTGTTTTTT. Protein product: CASSSGTVNTGELFF.

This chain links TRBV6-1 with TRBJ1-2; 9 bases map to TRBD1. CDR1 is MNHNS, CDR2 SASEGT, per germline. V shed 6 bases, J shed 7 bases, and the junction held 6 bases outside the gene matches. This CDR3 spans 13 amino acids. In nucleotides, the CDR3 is TGTGCCAGCAGCGGCACAGGGGGCGTTGGCTACACCTTC. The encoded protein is CASSGTGGVGYTF.